This is a list of T cell receptor beta chains from one sample in a study of blood T cell repertoires in COVID-19. Some clones are missing from TCRdb's copy, which holds only in-frame ones; the method was immunoSEQ multiplex PCR. The sample yields 210,000 or so clones, around nine tenths seen once. The sequencing input was peripheral blood. These receptors were taken from a young man with active or convalescent COVID-19. Both conserved end residues are part of each CDR3. Fields, in order: J gene, V gene, clone size, D gene, CDR3 DNA, CDR3 protein. D genes are given only for firm matches. Only some rows state a clone size, as once, few, many or a class for expanded clones.

j_gene: TRBJ2-1
v_gene: TRBV6-1
abundance: NA
d_gene: TRBD1
CDR3nt: TGTGCCAGCAGTGTAAGACAGGGGGGCTCCTACAATGAGCAGTTCTTC
CDR3aa: CASSVRQGGSYNEQFF

j_gene: TRBJ2-4
v_gene: TRBV7-2
abundance: NA
d_gene: TRBD1
CDR3nt: TGTGCCAGCAGCCCTAGACAGGGAGTGGCGGCCAAAAACATTCAGTACTTC
CDR3aa: CASSPRQGVAAKNIQYF

j_gene: TRBJ2-7
v_gene: TRBV27
abundance: once
d_gene: TRBD1
CDR3nt: TGTGCCAGCAGTCCAGCCGGACAGGCCTTTCCCTACGAGCAGTACTTC
CDR3aa: CASSPAGQAFPYEQYF

j_gene: TRBJ1-1
v_gene: TRBV5-1
abundance: NA
d_gene: TRBD1
CDR3nt: TGCGCCAGCAGGTCTACAGGGGGCTCGAGCACTGAAGCTTTCTTT
CDR3aa: CASRSTGGSSTEAFF

j_gene: TRBJ2-7
v_gene: TRBV4-1
abundance: NA
d_gene: NA
CDR3nt: TGCGCCAGCAGCCAAGTTGGCAGGGACGAGCAGTACTTC
CDR3aa: CASSQVGRDEQYF

j_gene: TRBJ2-1
v_gene: TRBV28
abundance: once
d_gene: TRBD2
CDR3nt: TGTGCCAGCAGTTTATTAGGGGAGGGACGACGGAATGAGCAGTTCTTC
CDR3aa: CASSLLGEGRRNEQFF

j_gene: TRBJ2-3
v_gene: TRBV6-5
abundance: NA
d_gene: TRBD1
CDR3nt: TGTGCCAGCAGTATTGGGACAGGGAGGGCAGATACGCAGTATTTT
CDR3aa: CASSIGTGRADTQYF

j_gene: TRBJ2-5
v_gene: TRBV10-2
abundance: NA
d_gene: TRBD2
CDR3nt: TGCGCCAGCAGGGGACTAGCGGGAAAAGAGACCCAGTACTTC
CDR3aa: CASRGLAGKETQYF

j_gene: TRBJ1-1
v_gene: TRBV28
abundance: few
d_gene: NA
CDR3nt: TGTGCCAGCAGTTTGATCGGCACTGAAGCTTTCTTT
CDR3aa: CASSLIGTEAFF

j_gene: TRBJ2-7
v_gene: TRBV14
abundance: NA
d_gene: NA
CDR3nt: TGTGCCAGCAGTCCGCCGGGGGGCCACGAGCAGTACTTC
CDR3aa: CASSPPGGHEQYF

j_gene: TRBJ2-7
v_gene: TRBV7-9
abundance: NA
d_gene: TRBD2
CDR3nt: TGTGCCAGCAGCCCTGGGACTAGCTCCGAGCAGTACTTC
CDR3aa: CASSPGTSSEQYF

j_gene: TRBJ2-7
v_gene: TRBV6-5
abundance: once
d_gene: NA
CDR3nt: TGTGCCAGCAGCATACAGGGTAATTACGAGCAGTACTTC
CDR3aa: CASSIQGNYEQYF

j_gene: TRBJ1-1
v_gene: TRBV30
abundance: NA
d_gene: TRBD1
CDR3nt: TGTGCCTGGAGTGAGGGGGCCCTAATGAACACTGAAGCTTTCTTT
CDR3aa: CAWSEGALMNTEAFF

j_gene: TRBJ2-5
v_gene: TRBV19
abundance: NA
d_gene: TRBD2
CDR3nt: TGTGCCAGTAGCCCCGACCCTAGCGGGAGGGAGACCCAGTACTTC
CDR3aa: CASSPDPSGRETQYF

j_gene: TRBJ1-5
v_gene: TRBV27
abundance: once
d_gene: TRBD1
CDR3nt: TGTGCCAGCAGTTCGAGTCTAACAGGGGGCCCCGCGCCCCAGCATTTT
CDR3aa: CASSSSLTGGPAPQHF

j_gene: TRBJ1-5
v_gene: TRBV9
abundance: NA
d_gene: NA
CDR3nt: TGTGCCAGCAGCGTCTGGGGAGATAGCAATCAGCCCCAGCATTTT
CDR3aa: CASSVWGDSNQPQHF

j_gene: TRBJ1-3
v_gene: TRBV7-4
abundance: few
d_gene: TRBD1
CDR3nt: TGTGCCAGCAGCGGGGACAGGGGTTATGGAAACACCATATATTTT
CDR3aa: CASSGDRGYGNTIYF

j_gene: TRBJ1-3
v_gene: TRBV28
abundance: NA
d_gene: NA
CDR3nt: TGTGCCAGCAGTTTTACCGCGCCTGGAAACACCATATATTTT
CDR3aa: CASSFTAPGNTIYF

j_gene: TRBJ2-1
v_gene: TRBV7-3
abundance: once
d_gene: TRBD2
CDR3nt: TGTGCCAGCAGGGTAGGAATCAGCGGGAGTTCACAGTTCTTC
CDR3aa: CASRVGISGSSQFF

j_gene: TRBJ2-1
v_gene: TRBV5-1
abundance: NA
d_gene: TRBD2
CDR3nt: TGCGCCAGCAGCTCGGGACTAAAGAATGAGCAGTTCTTC
CDR3aa: CASSSGLKNEQFF

j_gene: TRBJ1-2
v_gene: TRBV28
abundance: NA
d_gene: TRBD1
CDR3nt: TGTGCCAGCAGTTCCCCGACAGGGAACTATGGCTACACCTTC
CDR3aa: CASSSPTGNYGYTF

j_gene: TRBJ2-7
v_gene: TRBV10-3
abundance: NA
d_gene: TRBD2
CDR3nt: TGTGCCATCAGTGACCCCCTCCCGACTAGCGGGAGATCCTACGAGCAGTACTTC
CDR3aa: CAISDPLPTSGRSYEQYF

j_gene: TRBJ2-4
v_gene: TRBV10-3
abundance: NA
d_gene: NA
CDR3nt: TGTGCCATCAGTGAGTCGAAGGAGAGGATCTGGGGCCCAGCCAAAAACATTCAGTACTTC
CDR3aa: CAISESKERIWGPAKNIQYF

j_gene: TRBJ1-2
v_gene: TRBV28
abundance: once
d_gene: TRBD1
CDR3nt: TGTGCCAGCAGCCGAGGGGGCTACTACACCTTC
CDR3aa: CASSRGGYYTF

j_gene: TRBJ1-2
v_gene: TRBV11-3
abundance: NA
d_gene: NA
CDR3nt: TGTGCCAGCAGCTTAGACGGGTATGGCTACACCTTC
CDR3aa: CASSLDGYGYTF

j_gene: TRBJ1-5
v_gene: TRBV6-1
abundance: once
d_gene: TRBD1
CDR3nt: TGTGCCAGCAGTGGGGGGACAGGGGTTAGCAATCAGCCCCAGCATTTT
CDR3aa: CASSGGTGVSNQPQHF

j_gene: TRBJ1-2
v_gene: TRBV28
abundance: NA
d_gene: NA
CDR3nt: TGTGCCAGCAGTTTATTGGGTCAGGGGCATAACTATGGCTACACCTTC
CDR3aa: CASSLLGQGHNYGYTF

j_gene: TRBJ1-2
v_gene: TRBV25-1
abundance: once
d_gene: TRBD1
CDR3nt: TGTGCCAGCAGAGACCAGGGACAGAACTATGGCTACACCTTC
CDR3aa: CASRDQGQNYGYTF

j_gene: TRBJ1-5
v_gene: TRBV19
abundance: NA
d_gene: NA
CDR3nt: TGTGCCAGTAACGCAGGGGTGGGCAATCAGCCCCAGCATTTT
CDR3aa: CASNAGVGNQPQHF

j_gene: TRBJ2-5
v_gene: TRBV19
abundance: NA
d_gene: TRBD2
CDR3nt: TGTGCCAGTATGCGGGTAGCGGGATTAGTCGGTGAGACCCAGTACTTC
CDR3aa: CASMRVAGLVGETQYF

j_gene: TRBJ2-1
v_gene: TRBV11-3
abundance: few
d_gene: NA
CDR3nt: TGTGCCAGCAGCCTAACTAGCTCTTATGAGCAGTTCTTC
CDR3aa: CASSLTSSYEQFF

j_gene: TRBJ2-1
v_gene: TRBV20-1
abundance: NA
d_gene: NA
CDR3nt: TGCAGTGCCACTACAGGGAGAGAGCAGTTCTTC
CDR3aa: CSATTGREQFF

j_gene: TRBJ2-5
v_gene: TRBV19
abundance: NA
d_gene: TRBD2
CDR3nt: TGTGCCAGTAGTATCGGACTAGCGGGAGGGCAGGAGACCCAGTACTTC
CDR3aa: CASSIGLAGGQETQYF

j_gene: TRBJ1-4
v_gene: TRBV3-1/TRBV3-2
abundance: once
d_gene: NA
CDR3nt: TGTGCCAGCAGGCCAGGTTTAGCTAATGAAAAACTGTTTTTT
CDR3aa: CASRPGLANEKLFF

j_gene: TRBJ1-3
v_gene: TRBV29-1
abundance: NA
d_gene: NA
CDR3nt: TGCAGCGTTGGTCAGAACTCTGGAAACACCATATATTTT
CDR3aa: CSVGQNSGNTIYF

j_gene: TRBJ2-1
v_gene: TRBV2
abundance: NA
d_gene: TRBD2
CDR3nt: TGTGCCAGCACCGGGTTGCCTAGCGGGAATGAGCAGTTCTTC
CDR3aa: CASTGLPSGNEQFF

j_gene: TRBJ2-2
v_gene: TRBV9
abundance: NA
d_gene: TRBD2
CDR3nt: TGTGCCAGCAGACTAGCGGGAGGCGGCACCGGGGAGCTGTTTTTT
CDR3aa: CASRLAGGGTGELFF

j_gene: TRBJ1-2
v_gene: TRBV5-6
abundance: NA
d_gene: NA
CDR3nt: TGTGCCAGCAGCTTGGGAACAGCACTCTACACCTTC
CDR3aa: CASSLGTALYTF

j_gene: TRBJ2-6
v_gene: TRBV19
abundance: once
d_gene: TRBD1
CDR3nt: TGTGCCAGTAGTATATTTAGGGGACAGGGGACCGGGGCCAACGTCCTGACTTTC
CDR3aa: CASSIFRGQGTGANVLTF

j_gene: TRBJ1-5
v_gene: TRBV10-3
abundance: NA
d_gene: TRBD1
CDR3nt: TGTGCCATCAGGAAGGACAGGGATGCTCAGCCCCAGCATTTT
CDR3aa: CAIRKDRDAQPQHF

j_gene: TRBJ2-3
v_gene: TRBV3-1/TRBV3-2
abundance: NA
d_gene: NA
CDR3nt: TGTGCCAGCAGCCAAGATCCGGGCGGAGGGCCCAGGGCAGATACGCAGTATTTT
CDR3aa: CASSQDPGGGPRADTQYF

j_gene: TRBJ2-2
v_gene: TRBV4-1
abundance: NA
d_gene: NA
CDR3nt: TGCGCCAGCAGCCAAGAGAGCACCGGGGAGCTGTTTTTT
CDR3aa: CASSQESTGELFF

j_gene: TRBJ1-2
v_gene: TRBV19
abundance: NA
d_gene: TRBD1
CDR3nt: TGTGCCAGTATTAAAAGTGGGACAGACTATGGCTACACCTTC
CDR3aa: CASIKSGTDYGYTF

j_gene: TRBJ1-1
v_gene: TRBV7-2
abundance: NA
d_gene: NA
CDR3nt: TGTGCCAGCAGTACGACAGCGAACACTGAAGCTTTCTTT
CDR3aa: CASSTTANTEAFF

j_gene: TRBJ2-2
v_gene: TRBV7-2
abundance: once
d_gene: NA
CDR3nt: TGTGCCAGCAGCCCCTCGATACTCCGGAACACCGGGGAGCTGTTTTTT
CDR3aa: CASSPSILRNTGELFF

j_gene: TRBJ1-2
v_gene: TRBV5-6
abundance: NA
d_gene: TRBD1
CDR3nt: TGTGCCAGCAGCTGGGGGACAGGGCCCCATGGCTACACCTTC
CDR3aa: CASSWGTGPHGYTF

j_gene: TRBJ2-2
v_gene: TRBV6-5
abundance: once
d_gene: TRBD1
CDR3nt: TGTGCCAGCAGGGCCGGGACAGGGGGCACCGGGGAGCTGTTTTTT
CDR3aa: CASRAGTGGTGELFF

j_gene: TRBJ1-1
v_gene: TRBV6-4
abundance: NA
d_gene: NA
CDR3nt: TGTGCACTGAGAGAGGACAGCCACCGGTCGGCGTACACTGAAGCTTTCTTT
CDR3aa: CALREDSHRSAYTEAFF

j_gene: TRBJ2-3
v_gene: TRBV6-6
abundance: once
d_gene: TRBD2
CDR3nt: TGTGCCAGCAGTTACTTATCTAGCGGGAGCACAGATACGCAGTATTTT
CDR3aa: CASSYLSSGSTDTQYF

j_gene: TRBJ1-4
v_gene: TRBV9
abundance: NA
d_gene: TRBD1
CDR3nt: TGTGCCAGCAGCGTAGGTAGGGGGCATCGGGAAAAACTGTTTTTT
CDR3aa: CASSVGRGHREKLFF

j_gene: TRBJ2-1
v_gene: TRBV6-2/TRBV6-3
abundance: few
d_gene: NA
CDR3nt: TGTGCCAGCAGTCTTCAATGGGGCCACAATGAGCAGTTCTTC
CDR3aa: CASSLQWGHNEQFF

j_gene: TRBJ2-3
v_gene: TRBV5-1
abundance: NA
d_gene: NA
CDR3nt: TGCGCCAGCGGGTTAGCGAGCCTCACAGATACGCAGTATTTT
CDR3aa: CASGLASLTDTQYF

j_gene: TRBJ1-1
v_gene: TRBV6-5
abundance: NA
d_gene: NA
CDR3nt: TGTGCCAGTAGAAACAGGGTCGGCGCTGAAGCTTTCTTT
CDR3aa: CASRNRVGAEAFF